A single sample gave rise to the 30 T cell receptor beta chains below, sequenced in a study of T cell changes during pregnancy in multiple sclerosis. Generated by immunoSEQ multiplex PCR, the TCRdb table keeps only in-frame clones and is missing some. The sample holds approximately 83,000 clones, 85% to 95% seen once. The sequenced sample was peripheral blood, obtained in the first trimester of pregnancy. These receptors were collected from a female donor with multiple sclerosis, enrolled in a pregnancy study.

This sequence joins TRBV7-2 and TRBJ1-2; D is possibly TRBD1 (5 bases). Germline loops: CDR1 SGHTA, CDR2 FQGNSA. The V gene lost 0 bases and the J gene lost 4 bases, with 21 bases spanning the gap. The CDR3 is 18 residues long. The CDR3 DNA follows: TGTGCCAGCAGCTTAGCTCCGGGACTAGCCCGGGGAATCTATGGCTACACCTTC. Protein sequence: CASSLAPGLARGIYGYTF.

The J gene is TRBJ2-7, the V gene TRBV30; weak D call: TRBD2 (6 bases). The ends were cut back, 8 bases at V and 4 bases at J, with 18 bases in the middle. CDR1 GTSNPN and CDR2 SVGIG come from the germline V gene (reference sequence). The CDR3 sequence is 13 residues long. The CDR3 region is CALATGLGYEQYF. The CDR3, as DNA: TGTGCCCTGGCGACGGGACTTGGGTACGAGCAGTACTTC.

The CDR3 here is CASSFSQGEGNQPQHF. As DNA, the CDR3 is TGTGCCAGCAGCTTTAGTCAGGGTGAGGGCAATCAGCCCCAGCATTTT. The J gene is TRBJ1-5, the V gene TRBV5-6; D possibly corresponds to TRBD1 (5 bases). The CDR3 extends over 16 amino acids. Germline-derived CDR1 and CDR2 are SGHDT and YYEEEE. V was trimmed by 2 bases and J by 2 bases, leaving 14 bases between them.

The chain recombines TRBV6-1 with TRBJ1-2; tentatively, D is TRBD1 (6 bases). CDR1 is MNHNS and CDR2 is SASEGT in the germline V gene. Trimming took 2 bases from V and 3 from J, leaving 10 bases between them. CDR3 size: 14 residues. In DNA, the CDR3 is TGTGCCAGCAGTGAAAGCCCAGGGGACTATGGCTACACCTTC. Its translation is CASSESPGDYGYTF.

A few counts support this clone. This rearrangement joins TRBV2 to TRBJ2-2, with 7 bases lining up with TRBD1. Germline lookup yields CDR1 SNHLY and CDR2 FYNNEI. The CDR3 spans 14 residues. The junction had 1 base not matched to a gene; V was cut back by 6 bases and J by 0 bases. CDR3: CASRDRTNTGELFF. The CDR3 region has the DNA TGTGCCAGCAGGGACAGGACGAACACCGGGGAGCTGTTTTTT.

This clone was detected only once. This rearrangement joins TRBV5-1 to TRBJ2-1, with a weak D call TRBD1 (6 bases). Trimming removed 2 bases from V and 0 bases from J, with 15 bases in between. CDR1 SGHRS and CDR2 YFSETQ come from the germline V gene. The CDR3 is made up of 17 amino acids. The CDR3: CASSLETGIGSYNEQFF. The CDR3 DNA sequence: TGCGCCAGCAGCTTAGAGACAGGCATTGGCTCCTACAATGAGCAGTTCTTC. The entire variable domain, with the rest obtained from reference TRBV5-1 and TRBJ2-1, is as follows: KAGVTQTPRYLIKTRGQQVTLSCSPISGHRSVSWYQQTPGQGLQFLFEYFSETQRNKGNFPGRFSGRQFSNSRSEMNVSTLELGDSALYLCASSLETGIGSYNEQFFGPGTRLTVL.

The chain is built from TRBV2 and TRBJ1-5; 8 nucleotides line up with TRBD1. This CDR3 spans 15 amino acids. Germline V lookup: CDR1 SNHLY, CDR2 FYNNEI. J was trimmed by 0 bases and V by 6 bases; bases with no gene match: 4. The CDR3 nucleotides are TGTGCCAGCAGGGAGACAGGGGATAGCAATCAGCCCCAGCATTTT. Protein sequence: CASRETGDSNQPQHF.

The rearrangement uses TRBV7-9 and TRBJ2-1; D gene unclear. V shed 5 bases and J shed 6 bases, with 8 bases lying between them. The CDR3 sequence is 12 residues long. Per the germline V gene, CDR1 is SEHNR and CDR2 is FQNEAQ (reference sequence). CDR3 residues: CASSHGGNEQFF. CDR3 nucleotide sequence: TGTGCCAGCAGCCACGGCGGCAATGAGCAGTTCTTC. The whole variable domain, remainder taken from reference TRBV7-9 and TRBJ2-1, is DTGVSQNPRHKITKRGQNVTFRCDPISEHNRLYWYRQTLGQGPEFLTYFQNEAQLEKSRLLSDRFSAERPKGSFSTLEIQRTEQGDSAMYLCASSHGGNEQFFGPGTRLTVL.

V and J are TRBV6-5 and TRBJ2-7, with D tentatively TRBD2 (5 bases). Germline values: CDR1 MNHEY, CDR2 SVGAGI. The length of the CDR3 is 13 residues. The ends were cut back, 0 bases at V and 2 bases at J, with 5 bases in the middle. The CDR3 coding sequence is TGTGCCAGCAGTTACTCCGGGACCTACGAGCAGTACTTC. This translates into CASSYSGTYEQYF.

J is TRBJ2-7 and V is TRBV5-1; 7 positions agree with TRBD1. CDR3 size: 14 residues. V shed 0 bases, J shed 4 bases, and the junction held 4 bases outside the gene matches. Per germline, CDR1 SGHRS and CDR2 YFSETQ. CDR3 nucleotides: TGCGCCAGCAGCTTGGGGACAGGCCAATACGAGCAGTACTTC. It translates to CASSLGTGQYEQYF.

This clone has a single count. V gene TRBV10-3 combines with J gene TRBJ1-2; D is perhaps TRBD1 (6 bases). Trimming shortened V by 8 bases and J by 9 bases, and 10 bases separated the two germline ends. Germline CDR1 is ENHRY and CDR2 is SYGVKD. This CDR3 region has 10 residues. CDR3 DNA: TGTGCCATCGTTGGGGGCAGCTACACCTTC. Translation: CAIVGGSYTF.

The CDR3 loop reads CASLGGRGGETQYF. CDR3 sequence (DNA): TGTGCCAGCCTCGGTGGCAGGGGTGGGGAGACCCAGTACTTC. The chain combines TRBV2 with TRBJ2-5; possibly TRBD1 for D (6 bases). Trimming removed 8 bases at V and 5 bases at J, with 18 bases between. The germline V gene encodes CDR1 SNHLY and CDR2 FYNNEI. The CDR3 length is 14 residues.

The chain has TRBV15 and TRBJ1-4, with D perhaps TRBD1 (6 bases). The germline V gene has CDR1 LNHNV and CDR2 YYDKDF (reference sequence). This CDR3 spans 14 amino acids. Trimming removed 3 bases at V and 8 bases at J, with 13 bases between. The CDR3 DNA reads TGTGCCACCAGCAGGTCACAGGGAAGGGAAAAACTGTTTTTT. It encodes CATSRSQGREKLFF.

This sequence joins TRBV5-1 and TRBJ2-5, with D perhaps TRBD1 (5 bases). Germline CDR1 and CDR2: SGHRS and YFSETQ. The CDR3 is 17 amino acids. Trimming pared 2 bases from V and 7 bases from J, leaving 24 bases between. In DNA form, the CDR3 reads TGCGCCAGCAGCTTTATTACCGCCTCTGGGGCCTTCGGGACCCAGTACTTC. It translates to CASSFITASGAFGTQYF. Using reference TRBV5-1 and TRBJ2-5 for the parts outside the CDR3, the full variable domain is KAGVTQTPRYLIKTRGQQVTLSCSPISGHRSVSWYQQTPGQGLQFLFEYFSETQRNKGNFPGRFSGRQFSNSRSEMNVSTLELGDSALYLCASSFITASGAFGTQYFGPGTRLLVL.

In this sample, this clone turned up once. The chain uses TRBV11-2 and TRBJ2-5, with D uncertain. This CDR3 comprises 13 residues. Germline lookup yields CDR1 SGHAT and CDR2 FQNNGV. The V end lost 1 base, the J end lost 5 bases, and 8 bases lay between the germline ends. CDR3 nucleotide sequence: TGTGCCAGCAGCTTAGGCGGCATGGAGACCCAGTACTTC. It codes for CASSLGGMETQYF. Based on the CDR3 plus reference TRBV11-2 and TRBJ2-5, the full variable domain is EAGVAQSPRYKIIEKRQSVAFWCNPISGHATLYWYQQILGQGPKLLIQFQNNGVVDDSQLPKDRFSAERLKGVDSTLKIQPAKLEDSAVYLCASSLGGMETQYFGPGTRLLVL.

The J gene is TRBJ2-1, the V gene TRBV11-2, with TRBD2 identical over 9 bases. The germline CDR1 and CDR2 sequences are SGHAT and FQNNGV. V trimming: 6 bases; J trimming: 5 bases; junction bases outside the gene matches: 8. This CDR3 has 15 amino acids. The CDR3 here is CASRPGTSLNNEQFF. DNA for the CDR3: TGTGCCAGCAGGCCCGGGACTAGCCTTAACAATGAGCAGTTCTTC.

The CDR3 here is CASSLRGEVGGYTF. As DNA, the CDR3 is TGTGCCAGCAGCTTGAGGGGCGAGGTTGGTGGCTACACCTTC. This rearrangement joins TRBV5-5 to TRBJ1-2, with D perhaps matching TRBD1 (5 bases). The germline gives CDR1 SGHKS, CDR2 YYEKEE (reference sequence). The CDR3 loop spans 14 amino acids. V was shortened by 1 base and J by 7 bases, with 14 bases between the two germline ends.

The chain joins TRBV27 to TRBJ2-3; D is undetermined. Germline CDR1 MNHEY, CDR2 SMNVEV (reference sequence). Trimming took off 3 bases at V and 3 bases at J, with 13 bases between the two ends. This CDR3 is 15 amino acids long. The CDR3 protein is CASSLWIAATDTQYF. CDR3 in DNA: TGTGCCAGCAGTTTGTGGATAGCTGCAACAGATACGCAGTATTTT.

This chain links TRBV6-6 with TRBJ1-5; D may be TRBD1 (6 bases). Trimming stripped 10 bases from V and 9 bases from J, with 25 bases between. This CDR3 region has 15 residues. Per germline, CDR1 MNHNY and CDR2 SVGAGI (reference sequence). The CDR3 DNA reads TGTGCCATCCAAGGGGCGGGGGGCCGTGAACGGCCCCAGCATTTT. Its protein product is CAIQGAGGRERPQHF.

The chain uses TRBV6-5 and TRBJ2-4; D possibly corresponds to TRBD2 (6 bases). The germline V and J ends were trimmed by 4 bases and 0 bases, with 10 bases remaining between them. The CDR3 consists of 15 residues. Looked up from germline, CDR1 is MNHEY and CDR2 is SVGAGI. CDR3 in amino acids: CASSSRGIAKNIQYF. In nucleotides, the CDR3 is TGTGCCAGCAGTTCCCGGGGGATAGCCAAAAACATTCAGTACTTC.

The J gene is TRBJ1-2, the V gene TRBV4-2, with D tentatively TRBD1 (5 bases). The V and J ends lost 0 bases and 8 bases respectively, with 10 bases between them. This CDR3 contains 13 residues. Per the germline V gene, CDR1 is LGHNA and CDR2 is YNFKEQ. The CDR3 spells CASSQDRAYGYTF. The CDR3 DNA is TGTGCCAGCAGCCAAGACAGGGCTTACGGCTACACCTTC.

The rearrangement joins TRBV11-2 to TRBJ2-7, with D maybe TRBD1 (6 bases). Germline-derived CDR1 and CDR2 are SGHAT and FQNNGV. This CDR3 is 15 amino acids long. Trimming removed 8 bases from V and 2 bases from J, with 19 bases in between. CDR3 sequence: CASVRSTGSAYEQYF. CDR3 nucleotide sequence: TGTGCCAGCGTAAGATCGACAGGATCAGCCTACGAGCAGTACTTC.

As DNA, the CDR3 is TGTGCCAGCAGTTACTCGAGGGCTTTCGGAAACACCATATATTTT. Amino acid sequence: CASSYSRAFGNTIYF. The J gene is TRBJ1-3, the V gene TRBV6-5; D unclear. V lost 0 bases and J 4 bases, leaving 10 bases between the germline ends. The germline V gene has CDR1 MNHEY and CDR2 SVGAGI. This CDR3 has 15 amino acids.

The chain couples TRBV6-1 to TRBJ1-6; tentative D call: TRBD1 (5 bases). The CDR3 is made up of 13 amino acids. CDR1 is MNHNS and CDR2 is SASEGT in the germline V gene. Between the trimmed V and J ends, which lost 4 bases and 5 bases, there was a span of 6 bases. The CDR3 spells CASSGGDNSPLHF. As DNA, the CDR3 is TGTGCCAGCAGTGGGGGGGATAATTCACCCCTCCACTTT.

The chain is built from TRBV21-1 and TRBJ2-6; the DNA was not compared with TRBD2, the D call given in the table. TRBV21-1 represents a pseudogene. This CDR3 comprises 14 residues. The CDR3 nucleotides are TGTGCCAGCATCCCCTCCTCTGGGGCCAACGTCCTGACTTTC. It codes for CASIPSSGANVLTF.

The CDR3 bases are TGCGCCAGCAGCCAACCCGCGGGGCGCCGAATAGATAATTCACCCCTCCACTTT. Translated: CASSQPAGRRIDNSPLHF. The rearrangement joins TRBV5-1 to TRBJ1-6; a possible D gene is TRBD1 (5 bases). This CDR3 spans 18 amino acids. Trimming pared 4 bases from V and 5 bases from J, leaving 22 bases between. The germline CDR1 and CDR2 sequences are SGHRS and YFSETQ.

This clone has a single count. As DNA, the CDR3 is TGTGCCAGCAGTGAAGTAGGCGGGGGCGGGGACAATGAGCAGTTCTTC. Its translation is CASSEVGGGGDNEQFF. The V gene is TRBV6-1, the J gene TRBJ2-1, with TRBD2 as a possible D gene (7 bases). CDR3 length: 16 residues. The germline gives CDR1 MNHNS, CDR2 SASEGT. V lost 1 base, J lost 5 bases, and 15 bases lay in between.

J is TRBJ2-1 and V is TRBV7-9; 10 bases are a match to TRBD2. The CDR3 consists of 16 residues. The V gene end was trimmed by 4 bases and the J gene end by 3 bases; junction bases not matched to a gene: 6. Germline lookup yields CDR1 SEHNR and CDR2 FQNEAQ (reference sequence). CDR3 coding DNA: TGTGCCAGCAGCTCCTTAGCGGGGGGTAACTACAATGAGCAGTTCTTC. This encodes CASSSLAGGNYNEQFF.

V usage is TRBV29-1 and J usage is TRBJ1-2; tentative D call: TRBD1 (6 bases). Germline V CDR1 and CDR2: SQVTM, ANQGSEA. Trimming removed 2 bases at V and 8 bases at J, with 12 bases between. The CDR3 consists of 12 residues. This CDR3 is CSVERGGGGYTF. CDR3 sequence (DNA): TGCAGCGTTGAAAGAGGGGGTGGCGGCTACACCTTC. Using reference TRBV29-1 and TRBJ1-2 for the parts outside the CDR3, the full variable domain is SAVISQKPSRDICQRGTSLTIQCQVDSQVTMMFWYRQQPGQSLTLIATANQGSEATYESGFVIDKFPISRPNLTFSTLTVSNMSPEDSSIYLCSVERGGGGYTFGSGTRLTVV.

The chain carries TRBV9 and TRBJ1-5, with D perhaps matching TRBD1 (6 bases). Germline values: CDR1 SGDLS, CDR2 YYNGEE. Between the trimmed V and J ends, which lost 2 bases and 4 bases, there was a span of 7 bases. The CDR3 has 13 amino acids. The CDR3 protein is CASSVQGNQPQHF. The CDR3 DNA follows: TGTGCCAGCAGCGTTCAGGGGAATCAGCCCCAGCATTTT.